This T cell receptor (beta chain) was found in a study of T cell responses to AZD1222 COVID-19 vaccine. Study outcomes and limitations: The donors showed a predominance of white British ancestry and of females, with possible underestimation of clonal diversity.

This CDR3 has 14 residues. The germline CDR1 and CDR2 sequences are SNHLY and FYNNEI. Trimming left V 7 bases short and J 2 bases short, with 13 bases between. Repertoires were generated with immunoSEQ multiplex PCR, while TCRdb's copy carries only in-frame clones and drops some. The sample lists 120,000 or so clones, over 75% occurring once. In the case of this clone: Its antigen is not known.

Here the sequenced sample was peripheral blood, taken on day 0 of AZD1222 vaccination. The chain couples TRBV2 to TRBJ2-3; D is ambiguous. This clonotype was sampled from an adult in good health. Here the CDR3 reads CASTDGEPTDTQYF. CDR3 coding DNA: TGTGCCAGCACCGATGGCGAACCCACAGATACGCAGTATTTT.